This T cell receptor (beta chain) stems from a study of STAT5B mutations in CD4+ large granular lymphocyte leukemia (dated by TCRdb to between 2020 and 2023). Turning to the overall study: Among the healthy controls, the CDR3 'QG' motif was associated with a particular HLA allele. TCRbeta repertoires of CD4+ T-cell large granular lymphocyte leukemia patients were compared with those of healthy blood donors. Flow cytometry on FACSCanto II or FACSVerse showed that the purified fractions were more than 95% pure among lymphocytes.

As encoded in the germline V gene (reference sequence), CDR1 is MNHNY while CDR2 is SVGAGI. Deletion took 4 bases off V and 8 bases off J, with a span of 14 bases between the germline ends. The CDR3 numbers 14 residues from cysteine through phenylalanine. Of the read, only the CDR3 DNA is kept; its 42 bases are in frame from base 1. What the work shows at the level of the full study, not this receptor alone: Main leukemic clonotypes were private to each patient, although less than 30% of the main leukemic clonotypes were found at low frequency in the non-leukemic repertoires of other patients. Data were not HLA-matched; higher clonality in CD4+ versus CD8+ T-LGLL could reflect the relatively small sample size. CD4-sorted patient repertoires appeared more clonal than healthy CD4+ repertoires, and this difference persisted after removing the putative leukemic clones. TRBV06-family usage was enriched among the top patient clones (8/27) compared with healthy controls (2/35).

With respect to this clone: It has no known antigen specificity. Base-call qualities are not available, and no considerably larger clone is one nucleotide away.

Healthy controls were 37 blood donors whose buffy coats came from the Finnish Red Cross blood service. All TCR-sequenced material derived from peripheral blood: patient blood samples and healthy donor buffy coats. Ficoll-Hypaque gradient centrifugation was used to isolate peripheral blood mononuclear cells. Magnetic purification was used to isolate CD4+ cells from the buffy coats of the healthy controls. The Gentra Puregene Cell and Tissue kit was used to extract genomic DNA, and a Qubit 2.0 fluorometer was used to measure the amount of genomic DNA. The immunoSEQ assay at survey resolution was used to sequence TCRbeta rearrangements from genomic DNA. Regarding the original processing steps: In the TCR sequencing data, the smallest productive clonotype frequency that could be detected was 2.59 x 10-5. Analyses included only productive TCRbeta rearrangements, meaning complete and in-frame sequences. Clonality for each sample was calculated as Simpson clonality in the immunoSEQ Analyzer version 3.0. Clones were grouped by frequency into very rare, small, medium, large (1-20%) or hyperexpanded (>20%) categories. Generation probabilities were estimated with OLGA 1.2.3, V-gene circos plots were generated with VDJtools, specificities were searched for in VDJdb, and CDR3 motifs were identified with GLIPH. TCRdb stores this immuneACCESS table with in-frame sequences only. Part of the clones is absent; in the studies checked, under half of the shortfall reflects unresolved V genes, and no reason is known for the rest. Clone size and the V and J calls come from that table; the DNA yielded D and trimming. The sample contains around 30,000 clones, more than 75% of them found a single time. The ten biggest clones cover 2% to 3% of the sample.

The chain was built from TRBV6-6 and TRBJ1-4; the D gene is perhaps TRBD1, from 6 matching bases. The specimen sequenced was CD4+ T cells from blood buffy coats. This sequence was found in a human donor in good health. Here is the DNA: TGTGCCAGCAGTTTCAGGGGAACGGGCGAAAAACTGTTTTTT. Its protein reads: CASSFRGTGEKLFF.